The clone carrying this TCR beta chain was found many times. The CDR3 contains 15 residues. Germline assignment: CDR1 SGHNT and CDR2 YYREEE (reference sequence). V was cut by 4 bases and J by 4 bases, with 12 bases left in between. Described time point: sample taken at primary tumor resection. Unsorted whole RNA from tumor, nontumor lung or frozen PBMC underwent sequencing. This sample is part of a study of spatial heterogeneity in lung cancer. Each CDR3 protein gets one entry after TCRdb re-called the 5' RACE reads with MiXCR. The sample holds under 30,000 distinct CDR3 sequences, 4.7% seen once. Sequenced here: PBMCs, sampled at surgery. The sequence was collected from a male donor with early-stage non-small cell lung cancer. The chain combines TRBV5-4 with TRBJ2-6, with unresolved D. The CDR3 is CASSLTLTGANVLTF. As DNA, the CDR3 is TGTGCCAGCAGCCTGACCCTGACAGGGGCCAACGTCCTGACTTTC.